The 3 T cell receptor beta chains in this list originate from one sample, sequenced in a study of T cells after yellow fever vaccination. TCRdb reprocessed the 5' RACE reads via MiXCR and lists one record per CDR3 protein. The sample consists of some 240,000 distinct CDR3 sequences, roughly 3.7% of them appearing once. The input for sequencing was PBMCs, taken 15 days after the yellow fever booster vaccination. The receptors originated from a man between 18 and 35 years old who received the YFV17D yellow fever vaccine.

CDR3 amino acids: CASSLTGYLATNEKLFF. The DNA of the CDR3 is TGTGCCAGCAGTTTGACGGGGTATCTTGCAACTAATGAAAAACTGTTTTTT. This chain connects TRBV6-1 to TRBJ1-4; no definite D call. From germline, CDR1 is MNHNS and CDR2 SASEGT. Trimming took off 5 bases at V and 0 bases at J, with 16 bases between the two ends. The CDR3 is 17 residues long.

This clonotype was seen ten or more times. This rearrangement joins TRBV2 to TRBJ2-2; tentative D call: TRBD2 (6 bases). Germline CDR1 and CDR2: SNHLY and FYNNEI. The V gene lost 8 bases and the J gene lost 6 bases, with 10 bases spanning the gap. CDR3 length: 12 amino acids. The CDR3 coding sequence is TGTGCCAGCCTGGGGGGTGCCGGGGAGCTGTTTTTT. This sequence encodes CASLGGAGELFF. The whole variable domain, remainder taken from reference TRBV2 and TRBJ2-2, is EPEVTQTPSHQVTQMGQEVILRCVPISNHLYFYWYRQILGQKVEFLVSFYNNEISEKSEIFDDQFSVERPDGSNFTLKIRSTKLEDSAMYFCASLGGAGELFFGEGSRLTVL.

J is TRBJ2-3 and V is TRBV7-8; D may be TRBD1 (6 bases). V was trimmed by 5 bases and J by 6 bases, leaving 18 bases between them. CDR3 length: 15 amino acids. Per germline, CDR1 SGHVS and CDR2 FQNEAQ. The CDR3, as DNA: TGTGCCAGCAGCCTTAGTCTCTCGAGGGGGGATACGCAGTATTTT. This encodes CASSLSLSRGDTQYF.